This T cell receptor (beta chain) appears in the sequencing data of a study of blood T cells in healthy people across ages. Study details: Using template switching, researchers captured about one barcoded beta molecule for each two T cells.

The germline gives CDR1 PRHDT, CDR2 FYEKMQ (reference sequence). Deletions cut 6 bases from V and 4 bases from J, with 11 bases between. This CDR3 is built from 13 residues. Individuals who donated were healthy Caucasians from Russia aged roughly 6 to 90. Each individual donor underwent a draw of roughly 10 milliliters of peripheral blood. Primers used in a second PCR of roughly 7 to 11 cycles were a sample-barcoded 5' primer and a J-beta primer mix. Every cDNA molecule bore a tag from a template-switch adaptor containing 12 random nucleotides. TCRdb re-called the 5' RACE reads through MiXCR, storing one row per CDR3 protein. The sample has 850,000 to 1,000,000 distinct CDR3 sequences; about 44% are singletons.

The sample consisted of blood. The source of this sequence is a man aged 25-40 years in good health. The chain uses TRBV13 and TRBJ2-3, with a possible D match to TRBD2 (6 bases). The chain's CDR3 is CASSGGEPDTQYF. DNA for the CDR3: TGTGCCAGCAGTGGAGGGGAGCCAGATACGCAGTATTTT. The variable domain in full, with the rest retrieved from reference TRBV13 and TRBJ2-3, is AAGVIQSPRHLIKEKRETATLKCYPIPRHDTVYWYQQGPGQDPQFLISFYEKMQSDKGSIPDRFSAQQFSDYHSELNMSSLELGDSALYFCASSGGEPDTQYFGPGTRLTVL.